The sample holds one count of the clone carrying this TCR beta chain. Authors' analysis steps: Estimated nucleated cell counts came from reference gene primer amplification. TCRdb's table, derived via immunoSEQ multiplex PCR, lists solely in-frame clones and lacks some. The V and J calls and the clone size are those of that table, but D and trimming were determined from the DNA. The repertoire consists of roughly 59,000 clones, with approximately 78% occurring once and the leading ten covering over 10%. Germline V CDR1 and CDR2: MNHNY, SVGAGI (reference sequence). The CDR3 length is 14 residues. After removal of 6 bases from V and 7 bases from J, the junction contained 7 bases not matched to a gene. The data derive from a study of blood T cell repertoires in COVID-19. Study context: Spain, Italy and the United States supplied samples that represented acute and convalescent COVID-19. Sources were T cells, B-cell-depleted T cells, or PBMCs; the material itself was cDNA or gDNA.

Sample: peripheral blood. The receptor was derived from a man at least 80 years old with acute or convalescent COVID-19. J is TRBJ1-4 and V is TRBV6-6; TRBD1 matches 8 bases. This chain's CDR3 is CASRRTGTGEKLFF. The CDR3 bases are TGTGCCAGCAGGAGGACAGGGACGGGTGAAAAACTGTTTTTT.